This T cell receptor beta chain is from a study of shared clonotypes between healthy human individuals. This clone was observed a single time. As yet, its antigen is unknown. The authors' processing: Filtering differed for immunoSEQ, which gave only junction sequences without quality scores. Profiled with immunoSEQ multiplex PCR; TCRdb holds only in-frame clones, not every one. The V and J calls and clone size come from that table; D and trimming were worked out from the DNA. The repertoire holds about 2 million clones, with just under 95% as singletons. Study-level findings and limits: Sorted-subset sequencing was shown by rarefaction to be incomplete despite large depth. Memory subsets had estimated richness that was generally smaller than that of naive subsets.

The V gene end was trimmed by 7 bases and the J gene end by 3 bases; junction bases not matched to a gene: 8. The CDR3 totals 14 residues. Germline-derived CDR1 and CDR2 are SEHNR and FQNEAQ (reference sequence). Positive CCR7 selection of CD45RO-negative cells yielded the naive CD8 cells, and terminally differentiated effector memory CD45RA+ cells were excluded. The chain has TRBV7-9 and TRBJ2-7, with 8 bases aligning to TRBD1. The material sequenced was naive CD8+ T cells sorted from blood. This clonotype originated in a young man in good health. CDR3 region: CASTPRGQDYEQYF. The DNA for the CDR3 is TGTGCCAGCACCCCCAGGGGACAGGACTACGAGCAGTACTTC.